A selection of T cell receptor beta chains follows, all from one sample in a study of identifying expanded T cells in peripheral blood. Assay used: immunoSEQ multiplex PCR; TCRdb lists only in-frame clones, some missing. The sample has some 120,000 clones; around four fifths are singletons. The source material was blood. The receptor source for this set is a person aged 18 to 70 in good health. Each CDR3 is given with its conserved first and last residue. A D gene is named only where the DNA matches it firmly. The size field is filled for only some rows; it gives once, few, many or a size class.

length	D	V	size	J	CDR3	DNA
16	-	TRBV19	-	TRBJ2-6	CASSTGLPSGANVLTF	TGTGCCAGTAGTACAGGGCTCCCCTCTGGGGCCAACGTCCTGACTTTC
18	-	TRBV15	once	TRBJ1-1	CATSSLADAGGTNTEAFF	TGTGCCACCAGCAGCTTGGCCGACGCGGGGGGAACGAACACTGAAGCTTTCTTT
15	-	TRBV7-9	-	TRBJ1-3	CASSFGHGSGNTIYF	TGTGCCAGCAGCTTTGGTCATGGCTCTGGAAACACCATATATTTT
15	-	TRBV6-1	few	TRBJ1-5	CASSDVYGSNQPQHF	TGTGCCAGCAGTGATGTTTACGGTAGCAATCAGCCCCAGCATTTT
16	-	TRBV18	-	TRBJ1-1	CASSRPNRVMNTEAFF	TGTGCCAGCTCACGGCCGAACAGGGTTATGAACACTGAAGCTTTCTTT
14	-	TRBV6-5	-	TRBJ1-1	CASSYSGKNTEAFF	TGTGCCAGCAGTTACTCGGGGAAGAACACTGAAGCTTTCTTT
15	-	TRBV6-5	-	TRBJ1-2	CASSSPAGTNYGYTF	TGTGCCAGCAGTTCCCCGGCCGGGACTAACTATGGCTACACCTTC
14	-	TRBV2	-	TRBJ2-1	CASSRGNYNNEQFF	TGTGCCAGCTCCCGGGGGAACTACAACAATGAGCAGTTCTTC
16	TRBD2	TRBV11-3	few	TRBJ2-3	CASSLGTSGGGDTQYF	TGTGCCAGCAGCTTAGGTACTAGCGGGGGCGGAGATACGCAGTATTTT
13	-	TRBV19	-	TRBJ1-1	CASSWSVGTEAFF	TGTGCCAGTAGTTGGTCTGTGGGCACTGAAGCTTTCTTT
18	TRBD1	TRBV27	-	TRBJ2-6	CASSLRGQGFSGANVLTF	TGTGCCAGCAGTCTCCGCGGACAGGGGTTCTCTGGGGCCAACGTCCTGACTTTC
13	-	TRBV30	-	TRBJ1-2	CAWSIGGRGGYTF	TGTGCCTGGAGTATAGGGGGAAGAGGTGGCTACACCTTC
17	-	TRBV15	-	TRBJ1-5	CATSRDIYRDSNQPQHF	TGTGCCACCAGCAGAGACATTTACAGGGACAGCAATCAGCCCCAGCATTTT
14	-	TRBV2	few	TRBJ1-5	CASRRGNSNQPQHF	TGTGCCAGCAGAAGGGGTAATAGCAATCAGCCCCAGCATTTT
13	-	TRBV6-6	-	TRBJ2-1	CASSLTLGYEQFF	TGTGCCAGCAGTTTGACATTGGGCTATGAACAGTTCTTC
13	TRBD1	TRBV4-1	-	TRBJ2-5	CASSPGQGETQYF	TGCGCCAGCAGTCCTGGACAGGGAGAGACCCAGTACTTC
16	TRBD2	TRBV7-6	once	TRBJ2-7	CASSLGGTSGGYEQYF	TGTGCCAGCAGCTTAGGTGGGACTAGCGGGGGGTACGAGCAGTACTTC
18	-	TRBV30	-	TRBJ1-6	CAWTRGWGRIEAKSPLHF	TGTGCCTGGACTAGGGGGTGGGGACGGATCGAAGCCAAATCACCCCTCCACTTT
15	-	TRBV19	-	TRBJ1-6	CASSMGELYNSPLHF	TGTGCCAGTAGTATGGGGGAGTTGTATAATTCACCCCTCCACTTT
13	-	TRBV7-6	few	TRBJ1-2	CASSSDTNYGYTF	TGTGCCAGCAGCTCCGACACTAACTATGGCTACACCTTC
18	TRBD1	TRBV30	-	TRBJ2-6	CAWSVGDRVYSGANVLTF	TGTGCCTGGAGTGTAGGGGACAGGGTATACTCTGGGGCCAACGTCCTGACTTTC
13	-	TRBV7-2	-	TRBJ1-1	CASSEHPNTEAFF	TGTGCCAGCAGCGAACACCCGAACACTGAAGCTTTCTTT
13	-	TRBV10-2	-	TRBJ1-1	CASSDSGSLEAFF	TGCGCCAGCAGTGATTCAGGAAGCCTTGAAGCTTTCTTT
15	-	TRBV7-2	-	TRBJ1-2	CASSLGQPLNYGYTF	TGTGCCAGCAGCTTAGGGCAGCCGCTAAACTATGGCTACACCTTC
15	TRBD1	TRBV11-2	-	TRBJ2-7	CASSFSWDRTYEQYF	TGTGCCAGCAGCTTTTCCTGGGACAGGACCTACGAGCAGTACTTC
14	TRBD1	TRBV7-8	-	TRBJ1-2	CASSPPGTVYGYTF	TGTGCCAGCAGCCCCCCCGGGACAGTCTATGGCTACACCTTC
11	-	TRBV2	-	TRBJ2-4	CASSELGVQYF	TGTGCCAGCAGTGAACTGGGGGTTCAGTACTTC
14	-	TRBV12-5	medium-sized	TRBJ1-5	CASGLVQGFGPQHF	TGTGCTAGTGGTTTGGTGCAAGGGTTTGGGCCCCAGCATTTT
11	-	TRBV29-1	-	TRBJ2-7	CSALLANEQYF	TGCAGCGCCCTTTTAGCGAACGAGCAGTACTTC